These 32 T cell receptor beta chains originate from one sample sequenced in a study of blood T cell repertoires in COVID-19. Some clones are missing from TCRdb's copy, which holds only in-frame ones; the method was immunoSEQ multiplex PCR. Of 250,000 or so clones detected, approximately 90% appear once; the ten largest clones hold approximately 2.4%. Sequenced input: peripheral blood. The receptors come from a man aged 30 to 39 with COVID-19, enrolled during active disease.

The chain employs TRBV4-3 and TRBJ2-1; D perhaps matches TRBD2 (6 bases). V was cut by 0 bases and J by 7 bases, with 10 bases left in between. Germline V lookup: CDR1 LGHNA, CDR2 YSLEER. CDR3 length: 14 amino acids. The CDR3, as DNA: TGCGCCAGCAGCCAAGAGGGACTTGGGAATGAGCAGTTCTTC. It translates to CASSQEGLGNEQFF.

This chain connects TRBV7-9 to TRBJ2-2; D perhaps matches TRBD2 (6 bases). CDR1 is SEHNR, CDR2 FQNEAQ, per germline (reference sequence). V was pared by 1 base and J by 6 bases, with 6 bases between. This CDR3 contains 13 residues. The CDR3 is CASSLGEAGELFF. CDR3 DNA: TGTGCCAGCAGCTTAGGGGAGGCCGGGGAGCTGTTTTTT.

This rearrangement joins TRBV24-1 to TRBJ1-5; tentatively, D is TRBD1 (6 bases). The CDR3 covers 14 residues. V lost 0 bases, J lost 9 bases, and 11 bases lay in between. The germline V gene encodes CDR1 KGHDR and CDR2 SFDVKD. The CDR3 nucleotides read TGTGCCACCAGTGATTTGGACAGGCGACTGCCCCAGCATTTT. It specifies CATSDLDRRLPQHF.

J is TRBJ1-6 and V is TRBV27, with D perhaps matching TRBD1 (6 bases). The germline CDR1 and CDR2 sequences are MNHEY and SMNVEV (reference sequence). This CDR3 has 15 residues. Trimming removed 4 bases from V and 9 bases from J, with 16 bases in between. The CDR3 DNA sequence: TGTGCCAGCAGTTCGGACAGTTTTTGGGGTTCACCCCTCCACTTT. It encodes CASSSDSFWGSPLHF.

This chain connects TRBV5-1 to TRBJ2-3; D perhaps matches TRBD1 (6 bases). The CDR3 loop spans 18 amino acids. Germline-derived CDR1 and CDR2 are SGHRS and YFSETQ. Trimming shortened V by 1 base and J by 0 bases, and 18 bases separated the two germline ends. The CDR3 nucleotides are TGCGCCAGCAGCTTGAAAGGGGGTAGCCCCTCCAGCACAGATACGCAGTATTTT. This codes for CASSLKGGSPSSTDTQYF.

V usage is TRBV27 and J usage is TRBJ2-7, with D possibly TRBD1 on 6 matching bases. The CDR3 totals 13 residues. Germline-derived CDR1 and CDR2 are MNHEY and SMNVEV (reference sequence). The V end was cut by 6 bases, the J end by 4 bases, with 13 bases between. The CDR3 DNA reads TGTGCCAGCAGGGGGGACACTCGTTACGAGCAGTACTTC. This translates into CASRGDTRYEQYF.

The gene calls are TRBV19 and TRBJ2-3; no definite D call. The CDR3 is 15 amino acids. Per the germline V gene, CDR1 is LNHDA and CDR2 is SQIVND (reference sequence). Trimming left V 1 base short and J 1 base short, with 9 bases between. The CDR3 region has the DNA TGTGCCAGTAGTATAGCGTCCCGGGGCACAGATACGCAGTATTTT. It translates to CASSIASRGTDTQYF.

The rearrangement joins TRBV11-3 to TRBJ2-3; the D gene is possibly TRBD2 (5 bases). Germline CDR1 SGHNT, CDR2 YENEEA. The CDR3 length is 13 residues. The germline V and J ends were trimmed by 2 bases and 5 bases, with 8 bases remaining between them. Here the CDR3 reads CASSLTGRDTQYF. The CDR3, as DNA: TGTGCCAGCAGCTTAACGGGGAGAGATACGCAGTATTTT. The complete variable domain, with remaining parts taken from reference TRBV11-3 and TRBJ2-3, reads EAGVVQSPRYKIIEKKQPVAFWCNPISGHNTLYWYLQNLGQGPELLIRYENEEAVDDSQLPKDRFSAERLKGVDSTLKIQPAELGDSAVYLCASSLTGRDTQYFGPGTRLTVL.

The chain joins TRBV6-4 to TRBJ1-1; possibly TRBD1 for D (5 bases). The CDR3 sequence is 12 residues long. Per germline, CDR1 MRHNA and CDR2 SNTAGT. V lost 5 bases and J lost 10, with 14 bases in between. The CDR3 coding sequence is TGTGCCAGCAGTTCACAATGGGGGGTAGCTTTCTTT. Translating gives CASSSQWGVAFF.

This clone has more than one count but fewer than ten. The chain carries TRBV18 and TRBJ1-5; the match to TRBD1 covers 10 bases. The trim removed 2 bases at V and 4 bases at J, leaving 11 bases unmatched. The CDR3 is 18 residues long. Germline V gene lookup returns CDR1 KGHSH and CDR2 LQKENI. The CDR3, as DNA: TGTGCCAGCTCACCAAAAAAACTCGGGACAGGGGAAAATCAGCCCCAGCATTTT. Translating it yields CASSPKKLGTGENQPQHF.

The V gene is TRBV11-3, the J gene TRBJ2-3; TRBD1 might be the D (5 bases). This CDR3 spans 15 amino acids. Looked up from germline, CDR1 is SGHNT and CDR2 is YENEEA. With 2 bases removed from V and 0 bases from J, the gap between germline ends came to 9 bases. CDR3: CASSLQGGSTDTQYF. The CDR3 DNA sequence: TGTGCCAGCAGCTTACAGGGTGGCAGCACAGATACGCAGTATTTT.

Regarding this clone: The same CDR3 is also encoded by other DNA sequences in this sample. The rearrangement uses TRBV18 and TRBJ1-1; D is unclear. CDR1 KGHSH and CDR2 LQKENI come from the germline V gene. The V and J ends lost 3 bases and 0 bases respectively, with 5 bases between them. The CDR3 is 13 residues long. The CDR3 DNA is TGTGCCAGCTCACCGGGCCTGAACACTGAAGCTTTCTTT. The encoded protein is CASSPGLNTEAFF.

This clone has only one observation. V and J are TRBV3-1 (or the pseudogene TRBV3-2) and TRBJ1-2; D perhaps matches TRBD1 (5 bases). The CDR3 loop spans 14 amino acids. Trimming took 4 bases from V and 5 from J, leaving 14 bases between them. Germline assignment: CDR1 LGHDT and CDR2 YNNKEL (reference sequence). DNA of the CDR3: TGTGCCAGCAGCCTAGCAGGGCCTCTATATGGCTACACCTTC. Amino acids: CASSLAGPLYGYTF.

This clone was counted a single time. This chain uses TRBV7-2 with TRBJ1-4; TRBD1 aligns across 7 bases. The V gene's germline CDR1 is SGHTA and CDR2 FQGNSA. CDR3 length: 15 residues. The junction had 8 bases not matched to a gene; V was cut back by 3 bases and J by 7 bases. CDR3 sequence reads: CASSFGFQGGEKLFF. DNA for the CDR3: TGTGCCAGCAGCTTTGGGTTCCAGGGGGGTGAAAAACTGTTTTTT.

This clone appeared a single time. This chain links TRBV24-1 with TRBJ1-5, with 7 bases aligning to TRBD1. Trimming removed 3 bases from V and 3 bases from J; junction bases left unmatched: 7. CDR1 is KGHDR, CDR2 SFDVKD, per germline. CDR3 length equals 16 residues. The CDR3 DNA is TGTGCCACCAGTGATACCGAGGACAGGCACAATCAGCCCCAGCATTTT. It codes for CATSDTEDRHNQPQHF.

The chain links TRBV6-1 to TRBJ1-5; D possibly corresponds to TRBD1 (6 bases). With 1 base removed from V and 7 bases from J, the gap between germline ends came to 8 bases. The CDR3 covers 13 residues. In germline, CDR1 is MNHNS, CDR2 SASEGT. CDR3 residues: CASSEVGAQPQHF. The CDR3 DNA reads TGTGCCAGCAGTGAAGTGGGGGCCCAGCCCCAGCATTTT.

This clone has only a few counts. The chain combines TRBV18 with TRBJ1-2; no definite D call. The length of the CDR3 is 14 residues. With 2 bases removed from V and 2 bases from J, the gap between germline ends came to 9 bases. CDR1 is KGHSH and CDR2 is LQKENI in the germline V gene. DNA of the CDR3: TGTGCCAGCTCACCAGTGCAGATAAACTATGGCTACACCTTC. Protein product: CASSPVQINYGYTF.

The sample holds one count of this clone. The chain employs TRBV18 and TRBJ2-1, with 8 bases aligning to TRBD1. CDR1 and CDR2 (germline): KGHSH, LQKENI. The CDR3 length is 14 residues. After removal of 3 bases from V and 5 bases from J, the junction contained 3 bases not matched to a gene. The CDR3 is CASSPRDRNNEQFF. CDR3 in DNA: TGTGCCAGCTCACCCCGGGACAGGAACAATGAGCAGTTCTTC.

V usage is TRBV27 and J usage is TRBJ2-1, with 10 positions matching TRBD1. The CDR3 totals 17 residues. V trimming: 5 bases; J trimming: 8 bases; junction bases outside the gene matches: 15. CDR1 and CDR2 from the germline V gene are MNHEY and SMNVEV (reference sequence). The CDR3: CASSHRDRGGGRDEQFF. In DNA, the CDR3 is TGTGCCAGCAGTCACCGGGACAGGGGAGGAGGAAGGGATGAGCAGTTCTTC.

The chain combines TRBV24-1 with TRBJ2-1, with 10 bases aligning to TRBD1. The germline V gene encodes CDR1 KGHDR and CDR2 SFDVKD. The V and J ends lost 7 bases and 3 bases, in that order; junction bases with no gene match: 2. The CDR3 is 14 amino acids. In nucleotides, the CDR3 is TGTGCCACCAGCGGGACAGGGGACTACAATGAGCAGTTCTTC. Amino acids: CATSGTGDYNEQFF.

In DNA, the CDR3 is TGTGCCAGCATCCCCAGGGACACTGAAGCTTTCTTT. Translating gives CASIPRDTEAFF. The chain combines TRBV12-3 or TRBV12-4 with TRBJ1-1; D may be TRBD1 (5 bases). There are 12 residues in the CDR3. The V end lost 7 bases, the J end lost 3 bases, and 9 bases lay between the germline ends.

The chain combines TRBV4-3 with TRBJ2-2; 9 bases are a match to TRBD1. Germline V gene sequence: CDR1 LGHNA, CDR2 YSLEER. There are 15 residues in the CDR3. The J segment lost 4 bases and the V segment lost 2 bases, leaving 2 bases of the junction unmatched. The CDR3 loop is CASSQLDRGTGELFF. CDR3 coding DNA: TGCGCCAGCAGCCAACTGGACAGGGGCACCGGGGAGCTGTTTTTT.

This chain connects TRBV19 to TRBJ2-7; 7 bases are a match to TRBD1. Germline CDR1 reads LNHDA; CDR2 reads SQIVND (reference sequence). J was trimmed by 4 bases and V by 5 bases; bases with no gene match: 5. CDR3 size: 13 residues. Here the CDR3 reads CASSHPQGYEQYF. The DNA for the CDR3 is TGTGCCAGTAGTCACCCACAGGGGTACGAGCAGTACTTC.

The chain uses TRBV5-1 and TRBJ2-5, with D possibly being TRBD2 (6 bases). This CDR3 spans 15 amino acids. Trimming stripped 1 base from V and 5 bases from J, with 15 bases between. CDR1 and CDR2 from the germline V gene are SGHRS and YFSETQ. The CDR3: CASSLRAGRGETQYF. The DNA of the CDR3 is TGCGCCAGCAGCTTGCGGGCCGGGAGAGGCGAGACCCAGTACTTC. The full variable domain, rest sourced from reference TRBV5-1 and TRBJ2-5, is KAGVTQTPRYLIKTRGQQVTLSCSPISGHRSVSWYQQTPGQGLQFLFEYFSETQRNKGNFPGRFSGRQFSNSRSEMNVSTLELGDSALYLCASSLRAGRGETQYFGPGTRLLVL.

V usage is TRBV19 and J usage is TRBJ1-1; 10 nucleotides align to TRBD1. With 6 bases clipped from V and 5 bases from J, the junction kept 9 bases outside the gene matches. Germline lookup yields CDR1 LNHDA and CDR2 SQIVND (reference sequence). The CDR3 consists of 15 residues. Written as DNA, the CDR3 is TGTGCCAGTAGCAGAAAGGGACAGGGGCGGACTGAAGCTTTCTTT. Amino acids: CASSRKGQGRTEAFF.

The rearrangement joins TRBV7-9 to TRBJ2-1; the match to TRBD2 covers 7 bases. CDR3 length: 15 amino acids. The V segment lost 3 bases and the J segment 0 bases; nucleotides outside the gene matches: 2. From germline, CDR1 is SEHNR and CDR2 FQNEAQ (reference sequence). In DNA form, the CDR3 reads TGTGCCAGCAGCTTCGGGGGGTACTCCTACAATGAGCAGTTCTTC. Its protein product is CASSFGGYSYNEQFF.

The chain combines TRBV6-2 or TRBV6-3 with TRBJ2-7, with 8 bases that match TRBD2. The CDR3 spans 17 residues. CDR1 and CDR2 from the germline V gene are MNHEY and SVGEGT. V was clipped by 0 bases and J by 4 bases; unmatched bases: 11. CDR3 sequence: CASSYSYTSGGGYEQYF. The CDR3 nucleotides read TGTGCCAGCAGTTACTCCTACACTAGCGGAGGAGGATACGAGCAGTACTTC.

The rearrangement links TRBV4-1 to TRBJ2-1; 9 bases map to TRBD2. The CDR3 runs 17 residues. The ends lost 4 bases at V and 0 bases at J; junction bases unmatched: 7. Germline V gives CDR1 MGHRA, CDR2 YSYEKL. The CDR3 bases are TGCGCCAGCAGCCGCGGACTAGCGAAAAGCTCCTACAATGAGCAGTTCTTC. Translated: CASSRGLAKSSYNEQFF.

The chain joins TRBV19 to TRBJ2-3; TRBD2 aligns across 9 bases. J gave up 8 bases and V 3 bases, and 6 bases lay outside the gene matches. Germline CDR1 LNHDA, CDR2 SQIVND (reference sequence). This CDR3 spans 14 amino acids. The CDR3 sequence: CASSIGVAGATQYF. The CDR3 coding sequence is TGTGCCAGTAGTATCGGGGTAGCGGGGGCTACGCAGTATTTT.

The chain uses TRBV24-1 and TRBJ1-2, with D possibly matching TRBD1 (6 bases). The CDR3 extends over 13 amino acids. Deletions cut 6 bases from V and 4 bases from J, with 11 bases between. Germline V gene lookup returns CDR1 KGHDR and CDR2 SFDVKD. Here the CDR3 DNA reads TGTGCCACCAGTCATGGGGGCGGCTATGGCTACACCTTC. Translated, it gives CATSHGGGYGYTF.

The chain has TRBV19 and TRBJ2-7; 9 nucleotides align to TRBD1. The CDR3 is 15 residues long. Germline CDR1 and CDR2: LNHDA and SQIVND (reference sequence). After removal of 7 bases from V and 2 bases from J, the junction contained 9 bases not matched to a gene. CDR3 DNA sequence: TGTGCCAGTACCGCCTCCGGGACAGGGACCTACGAGCAGTACTTC. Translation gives CASTASGTGTYEQYF.

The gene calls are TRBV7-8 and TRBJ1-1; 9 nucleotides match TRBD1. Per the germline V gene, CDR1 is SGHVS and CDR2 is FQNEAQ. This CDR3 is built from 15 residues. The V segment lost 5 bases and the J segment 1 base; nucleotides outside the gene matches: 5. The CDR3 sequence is CASSLWTGANTEAFF. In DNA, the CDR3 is TGTGCCAGCAGCCTTTGGACAGGGGCGAACACTGAAGCTTTCTTT. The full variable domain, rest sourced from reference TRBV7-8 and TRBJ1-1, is GAGVSQSPRYKVAKRGQDVALRCDPISGHVSLFWYQQALGQGPEFLTYFQNEAQLDKSGLPSDRFFAERPEGSVSTLKIQRTQQEDSAVYLCASSLWTGANTEAFFGQGTRLTVV.